This T cell receptor (beta chain) emerged from a study of T-cell reconstitution after alpha-beta-depleted transplantation in children. General observations from the study: Expanded graft clones, several hundred of them, were reportedly the source of alpha-beta T cells about two months after transplant. The authors attributed T-cell counts and diversity one year after transplant mostly to newly produced T cells. Some patients showed high day-60 TCRbeta diversity, which derived from surviving recipient T cells and thymic progenitors.

V lost 3 bases to trimming and J lost 4 bases; unmatched junction nucleotides: 12. The CDR3 length is 16 residues. In germline, CDR1 is SGHRS, CDR2 YFSETQ. This clonotype was detected ten times or more. The antigen is undetermined. TCRbeta library construction was performed incorporating unique molecular identifiers. Via MiXCR, TCRdb re-called the PCR reads, giving one row per CDR3 protein. The data contain approximately 70,000 distinct CDR3 sequences, approximately 5% of them singletons. The starting material was PBMCs, mostly from graft donor cells, obtained 180 days after TCRalphabeta/CD19-depleted stem cell transplant. This sequence joins TRBV5-1 and TRBJ1-2; 7 bases line up with TRBD1. The source of this sequence is a boy in the first two years of life who had a stem cell transplant for acute myeloid leukemia, so the T cells may come from the graft donor. CDR3 bases: TGCGCCAGCAGCTCAGGACAGGACCGATACGGCTATGGCTACACCTTC. As protein: CASSSGQDRYGYGYTF.